This entry features one T cell receptor (beta chain) sequence. Its antigen remains unidentified. Germline V lookup: CDR1 SQVTM, CDR2 ANQGSEA. V lost 4 bases to trimming and J lost 8 bases; unmatched junction nucleotides: 11. The CDR3 is 14 residues long. Time point noted: newly diagnosed GD, antithyroid drugs for less than 3 months. PBMCs were the source of the RNA used for TCR sequencing. CDR3 regions were amplified by Arm-PCR using iRepertoire HTBI primers to build TCR beta libraries. TCRdb analysed the multiplex PCR reads with MiXCR anew, one entry per CDR3 protein. The sample has approximately 460,000 distinct CDR3 sequences, around 17% seen once. The data stem from a study of regulatory T cells in long-lasting Graves disease. Across the whole study: Antithyroid drug intake by newly diagnosed Graves' patients had lasted under 3 months.

Study-level findings and limits: Since the sample size was small, accuracy may have been reduced.

These records were also assigned to another study, of T cells in Graves' hyperthyroidism and ophthalmopathy. That investigation notes: Most clonotypes expanded in the thyroid (above 0.001) were also present in blood. Ophthalmopathy stood apart from stable hyperthyroidism in a 13 V-J model.

The chain uses TRBV29-1 and TRBJ2-1; 7 bases are shared with TRBD2. Source: peripheral blood mononuclear cells (PBMCs), taken at new diagnosis, from a patient treated with antithyroid drugs. This sequence was found in a woman aged 25 to 39 with Graves disease. This CDR3 is CSVAFAGVSDEQFF. The CDR3 DNA sequence: TGCAGCGTTGCTTTTGCGGGAGTTTCGGATGAGCAGTTCTTC.